This T cell receptor (beta chain) was retrieved from a study of T cell repertoires in cytomegalovirus infection. Background on the study: CMV epitopes used comprised recently identified HLA-C-restricted ones and well-studied HLA-B-restricted ones. General study results and limits: The study identified carriers of CMV plus the relevant HLA from cumulative public TCR beta family frequency. Ex vivo responses were dominated by HLA-C-restricted CMV-specific TCR beta clonotypes.

TCRdb re-called the reads through MiXCR, storing one row per CDR3 protein. Among roughly 990,000 distinct CDR3 sequences, 30% to 40% were seen once, and the ten largest hold roughly 13%. This clonotype occurred a few times. What it binds is unknown. CDR1 and CDR2 from the germline V gene are SGHNT and YYREEE (reference sequence). Between the trimmed V and J ends, which lost 4 bases and 12 bases, there was a span of 16 bases. The CDR3 consists of 13 residues. V and J are TRBV5-4 and TRBJ1-4; D gene ambiguous. The source is a human donor in good health (CMV status not recorded). Some clones in this sample may be carry-over from other donors' samples. Material: cultured CD8+ T cells from PBMCs, obtained from culture after CMV antigen stimulation. CDR3 in DNA: TGTGCCAGCAGCCTTTTGGACCAAAGGGAACTGTTTTTT. Translation gives CASSLLDQRELFF.